The present T cell receptor beta chain was sequenced within a study of beta chain features in type 1 diabetes. Findings of the study overall: TCRB CDR3s were moderately but significantly shorter in Type 1 diabetes patients in all four CD4+ subsets. The study found fewer insertions and more deletions at VDJ junctions in type 1 diabetes patients.

As for this clone: The antigen remains unidentified.

As every portion of the isolated RNA was reverse transcribed, the sequencing read expressed TCRB transcripts. The protocol was immunoSEQ multiplex PCR, while the TCRdb copy is restricted to in-frame clones and leaves out a portion. The data show around 280,000 clones, approximately 15% seen once. With 0 bases clipped from V and 7 bases from J, the junction kept 7 bases outside the gene matches. The V gene's germline CDR1 is SGHNT and CDR2 YYREEE (reference sequence). The CDR3 sequence is 15 residues long. The clonotype originates from a man aged 18 to 29 with type 1 diabetes. The chain employs TRBV5-4 and TRBJ2-5; 9 bases are a match to TRBD2. The sequencing sample was made of naive CD4+ T cells from blood. CDR3 sequence: CASSLGLAGTGTQYF. In DNA, the CDR3 is TGTGCCAGCAGCTTGGGGCTAGCGGGGACCGGGACCCAGTACTTC. The full variable domain, its missing parts supplied by reference TRBV5-4 and TRBJ2-5, is ETGVTQSPTHLIKTRGQQVTLRCSSQSGHNTVSWYQQALGQGPQFIFQYYREEENGRGNFPPRFSGLQFPNYSSELNVNALELDDSALYLCASSLGLAGTGTQYFGPGTRLLVL.